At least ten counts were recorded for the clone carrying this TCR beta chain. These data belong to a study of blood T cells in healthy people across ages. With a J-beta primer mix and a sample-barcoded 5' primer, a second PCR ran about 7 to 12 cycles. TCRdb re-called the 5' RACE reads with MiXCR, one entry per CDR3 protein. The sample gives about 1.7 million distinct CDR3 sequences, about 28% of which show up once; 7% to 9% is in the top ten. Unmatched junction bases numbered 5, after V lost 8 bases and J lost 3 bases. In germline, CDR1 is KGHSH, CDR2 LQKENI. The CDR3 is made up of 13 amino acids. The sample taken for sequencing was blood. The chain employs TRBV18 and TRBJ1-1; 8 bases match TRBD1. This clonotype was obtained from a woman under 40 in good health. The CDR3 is CASSPDRDTEAFF. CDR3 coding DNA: TGTGCCAGCAGCCCGGACAGGGACACTGAAGCTTTCTTT.